This T cell receptor (beta chain) originates from a study of shared clonotypes between healthy human individuals (dated by TCRdb to the early 2020s). Study-wide context: A few men and two women, aged 18 to 49 years, made up the cohort. Per donor, leukapheresis produced somewhere between about 0.94 and 10 billion PBMCs. The study deeply sequenced blood TCR repertoires of five healthy adults to estimate repertoire size and the extent of clonotype sharing between individuals. Libraries were prepared and TCR repertoires were sequenced by different laboratories using diverse techniques, in order to increase sequencing depth and limit assay-specific biases.

With regard to this clone: Its specific antigen is unknown. Base qualities are not provided; no much larger clone lies one nucleotide away.

TCR CDR3 regions were amplified from genomic DNA by multiplex PCR using the deep immunoSEQ assay. Genomic DNA extracted from each cell subset was distributed evenly over all wells of several immunoSEQ 96-well plates, and each plate served as one replicate. For unsorted PBMC, approximately 290 ng genomic DNA, equal to 25,000 to 35,000 T cell genomes, was loaded into each replicate PCR. Ten immunoSEQ deep assay plates were used to sequence the unsorted PBMC genomic DNA. Purified libraries were quantified with a Qubit 3.0 fluorometer, sized on a Bioanalyzer 2100, and re-quantified with the KAPA Library Quantification kit. Each immunoSEQ 96-well plate was sequenced on its own single-read 150-cycle Illumina NextSeq 550 flow cell. The published analysis was carried out like this. Because the immunoSEQ output held only junctional sequences and lacked quality scores, the filtering could not match the filtering applied to full-length reads. To assign V/J genes and CDR3, sequences were annotated using PyIR, a Python wrapper for IgBLAST v1.9, with IMGT germline references. Any read was removed if the V/J assignment was weak (E-value above 1e-6), the CDR3 was missing, or the read contained stop codons, out-of-frame junctions, or ambiguous translated residues. V3J clonotypes were defined by identical inferred V gene, J gene, and CDR3 amino acid sequence. To compute the percentage overlap between repertoires, the number of shared unique clonotypes was divided by the size of the smaller repertoire. RTK rarefaction, the Chao1 estimator, and Recon v2.1 estimates of unobserved clonotypes were used to assess repertoire richness. The source is immuneACCESS, and TCRdb retained only in-frame sequences with V and J called. Part of the clones is not carried over; for the studies checked, unresolved V genes explain less than half of this, and the remainder is unexplained. D and trimming were read from the DNA, whereas the V and J calls and clone size are those reported in that table. The sample profile shows 470,000 or so clones; over 70% of them were found once. The ten largest clones add up to over 9.5% of the sample.

The paper as a whole reports these results and caveats: Sampling was restricted to blood, and TCR repertoires in tissues likely differ from the TCR repertoires found in blood. Pairwise subsampling indicated that sequencing depth was expected to affect the degree of clonotype sharing among donors. The genetic and exposure-history diversity represented was limited by the small number of donors.

As encoded in the germline V gene, CDR1 is MDHEN while CDR2 is SYDVKM. Between the V and J ends, shortened by 6 bases and 2 bases respectively, the junction contains 11 bases. The CDR3 measures 13 amino acids from cysteine to phenylalanine. CDR3 DNA is the only sequence kept; it has 39 bases, read in frame from the first base. Donors were healthy HIV-negative adults with no recently reported acute infections or vaccinations. Only Caucasian adults living in Nashville, Tennessee, USA were represented among the donors. For unsorted samples, approximately 81 million PBMCs were counted, and genomic DNA was extracted using the QIAamp DNA Blood Mini kit. Blood was obtained by leukapheresis, after which PBMCs were separated by Ficoll-Histopaque density gradient centrifugation and cryopreserved in liquid nitrogen vapor phase.

Sequencing was done on a sample of PBMCs. The sequence is built from TRBV28 and TRBJ2-7; no D segment can be confidently identified. This receptor was taken from a woman between 35 and 50 years old in good health. Some clones in this sample may be carry-over from other donors' samples. The CDR3 region has the sequence CASRIGLAYEQYF. The nucleotide sequence is TGTGCCAGCAGAATCGGGCTGGCCTACGAGCAGTACTTC.